One T cell receptor (beta chain) is described in this entry. Noted time point: pretreatment peripheral blood. The CDR3 loop spans 16 amino acids. Germline assignment: CDR1 SGHNT and CDR2 YYREEE (reference sequence). V shed 1 base, J shed 3 bases, and the junction held 8 bases outside the gene matches. Synthetic analogs of TCR templates were spiked into every PCR. TCRdb's copy holds only in-frame clones and misses some; the assay was immunoSEQ multiplex PCR. The table lists approximately 55,000 clones, around 83% of them singletons. These data belong to a study of PD-L1 blockade in urothelial cancer. Across the whole study: About 90% of the 29 patients were men with bladder-origin urothelial cancer. Each patient had 0 to 3 earlier chemotherapy regimens. Blood analyses occurred 3 weeks (second dose) and 6 weeks post treatment start.

This material consisted of PBMCs, taken around atezolizumab (anti-PD-L1) treatment. This sequence joins TRBV5-4 and TRBJ1-1, with 8 bases lining up with TRBD1. This sequence was found in a man in his sixties with urothelial cancer. CDR3 bases: TGTGCCAGCAGCTTGTTTCAGGGGGCAAGGGACACTGAAGCTTTCTTT. Translation gives CASSLFQGARDTEAFF.